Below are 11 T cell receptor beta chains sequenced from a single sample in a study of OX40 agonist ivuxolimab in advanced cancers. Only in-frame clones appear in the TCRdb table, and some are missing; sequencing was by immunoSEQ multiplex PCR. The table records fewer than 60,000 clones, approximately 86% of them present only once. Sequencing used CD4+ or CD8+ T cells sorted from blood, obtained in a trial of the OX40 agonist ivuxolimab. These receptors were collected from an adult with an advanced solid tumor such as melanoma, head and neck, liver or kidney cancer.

CDR3: CASSGKIMNTEAFF. The CDR3, as DNA: TGTGCCAGCAGCGGTAAGATTATGAACACTGAAGCTTTCTTT. The rearrangement uses TRBV11-2 and TRBJ1-1, with D unclear. The V end lost 5 bases, the J end lost 0 bases, and 10 bases lay between the germline ends. The germline CDR1 and CDR2 sequences are SGHAT and FQNNGV. This CDR3 has 14 amino acids. The complete variable domain, with remaining parts taken from reference TRBV11-2 and TRBJ1-1, reads EAGVAQSPRYKIIEKRQSVAFWCNPISGHATLYWYQQILGQGPKLLIQFQNNGVVDDSQLPKDRFSAERLKGVDSTLKIQPAKLEDSAVYLCASSGKIMNTEAFFGQGTRLTVV.

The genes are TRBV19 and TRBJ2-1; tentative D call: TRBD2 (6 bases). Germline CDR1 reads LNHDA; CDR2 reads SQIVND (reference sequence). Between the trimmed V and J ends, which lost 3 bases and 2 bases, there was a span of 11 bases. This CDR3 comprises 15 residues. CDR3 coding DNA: TGTGCCAGTAGTATCCTTCCTAGCGCCTACAATGAGCAGTTCTTC. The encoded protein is CASSILPSAYNEQFF.

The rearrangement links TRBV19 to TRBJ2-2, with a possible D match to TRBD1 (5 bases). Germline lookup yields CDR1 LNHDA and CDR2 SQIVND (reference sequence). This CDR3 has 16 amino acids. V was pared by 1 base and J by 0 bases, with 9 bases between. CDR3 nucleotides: TGTGCCAGTAGTATAGGAGCAGGGACGAACACCGGGGAGCTGTTTTTT. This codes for CASSIGAGTNTGELFF.

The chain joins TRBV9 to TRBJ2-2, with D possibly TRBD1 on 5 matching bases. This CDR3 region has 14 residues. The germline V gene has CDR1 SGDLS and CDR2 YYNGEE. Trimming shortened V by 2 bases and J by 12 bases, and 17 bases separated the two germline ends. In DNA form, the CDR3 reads TGTGCCAGCAGCGTGGACAAGGGGCCCTACCAGCTGTTTTTT. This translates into CASSVDKGPYQLFF.

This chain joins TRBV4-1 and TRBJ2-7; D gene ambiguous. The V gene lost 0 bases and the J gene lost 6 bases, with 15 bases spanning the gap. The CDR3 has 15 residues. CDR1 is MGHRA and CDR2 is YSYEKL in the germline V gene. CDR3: CASSQDNEFSGEQYF. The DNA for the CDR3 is TGCGCCAGCAGCCAAGATAATGAATTCTCGGGCGAGCAGTACTTC.

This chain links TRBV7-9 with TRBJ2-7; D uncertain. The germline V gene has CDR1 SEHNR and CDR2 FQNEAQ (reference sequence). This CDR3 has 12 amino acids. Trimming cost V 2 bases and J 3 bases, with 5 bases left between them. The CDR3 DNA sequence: TGTGCCAGCAGCTTACAAGACTACGAGCAGTACTTC. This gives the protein CASSLQDYEQYF.

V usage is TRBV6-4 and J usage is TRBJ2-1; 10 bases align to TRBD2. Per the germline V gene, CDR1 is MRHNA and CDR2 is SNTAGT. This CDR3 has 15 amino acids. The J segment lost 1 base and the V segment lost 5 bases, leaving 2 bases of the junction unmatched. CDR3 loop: CASSQLAGSYNEQFF. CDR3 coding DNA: TGTGCCAGCAGTCAACTAGCGGGGTCCTACAATGAGCAGTTCTTC.

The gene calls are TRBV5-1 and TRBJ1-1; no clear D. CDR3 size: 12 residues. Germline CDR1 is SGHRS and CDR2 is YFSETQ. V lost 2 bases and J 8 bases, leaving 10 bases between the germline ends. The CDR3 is CASSFLGMEAFF. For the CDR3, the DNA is TGCGCCAGCAGCTTTCTAGGGATGGAAGCTTTCTTT. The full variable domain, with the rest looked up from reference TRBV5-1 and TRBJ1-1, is KAGVTQTPRYLIKTRGQQVTLSCSPISGHRSVSWYQQTPGQGLQFLFEYFSETQRNKGNFPGRFSGRQFSNSRSEMNVSTLELGDSALYLCASSFLGMEAFFGQGTRLTVV.

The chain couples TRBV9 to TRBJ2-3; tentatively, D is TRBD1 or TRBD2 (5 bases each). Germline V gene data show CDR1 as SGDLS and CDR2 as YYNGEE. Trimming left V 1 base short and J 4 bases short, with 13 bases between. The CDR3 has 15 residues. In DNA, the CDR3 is TGTGCCAGCAGCGTATGGGGGACGGGCCCAGATACGCAGTATTTT. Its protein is CASSVWGTGPDTQYF.

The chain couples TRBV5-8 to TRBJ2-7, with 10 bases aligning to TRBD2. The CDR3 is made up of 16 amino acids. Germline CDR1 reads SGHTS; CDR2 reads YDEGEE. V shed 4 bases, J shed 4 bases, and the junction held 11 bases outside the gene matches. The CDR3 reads CASSVASGGAWYEQYF. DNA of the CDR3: TGTGCCAGCAGCGTGGCAAGCGGGGGGGCCTGGTACGAGCAGTACTTC.

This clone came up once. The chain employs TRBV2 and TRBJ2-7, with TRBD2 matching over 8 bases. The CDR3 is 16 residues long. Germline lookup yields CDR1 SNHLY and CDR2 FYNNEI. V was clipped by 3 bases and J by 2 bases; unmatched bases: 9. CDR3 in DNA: TGTGCCAGCAGTGATAGTTTCGGGGGGGGAACCTACGAGCAGTACTTC. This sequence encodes CASSDSFGGGTYEQYF.